What follows are 16 T cell receptor beta chains derived from one specimen sequenced in a study of PD-L1 blockade in urothelial cancer. Documented time point: pretreatment peripheral blood. The protocol was immunoSEQ multiplex PCR, while the TCRdb copy is restricted to in-frame clones and leaves out a portion. The sample lists about 87,000 clones, around 84% occurring once. The specimen comprised PBMCs, sampled around atezolizumab (anti-PD-L1) treatment. These receptor sequences come from a man aged 55 to 69 with urothelial cancer.

The chain recombines TRBV9 with TRBJ1-3; D is unresolved. Trimming shortened V by 4 bases and J by 4 bases, and 15 bases separated the two germline ends. The CDR3 contains 15 residues. Germline CDR1 is SGDLS and CDR2 is YYNGEE. The CDR3 loop reads CASSNREAGGNTIYF. As DNA, the CDR3 is TGTGCCAGCAGCAATCGGGAAGCGGGGGGAAACACCATATATTTT.

The V and J genes are TRBV6-5 and TRBJ1-1; 8 positions match TRBD1. Germline lookup yields CDR1 MNHEY and CDR2 SVGAGI. The trim removed 2 bases at V and 5 bases at J, leaving 4 bases unmatched. This CDR3 is 14 amino acids long. The CDR3 loop is CASSYGRGHTEAFF. CDR3 DNA: TGTGCCAGCAGTTACGGCAGGGGGCATACTGAAGCTTTCTTT.

The gene calls are TRBV18 and TRBJ2-1; TRBD2 might be the D (5 bases). The V and J ends lost 4 bases and 1 base respectively, with 8 bases between them. This CDR3 spans 14 amino acids. Germline CDR1 KGHSH, CDR2 LQKENI. This CDR3 reads CASSLRESYNEQFF. The CDR3 nucleotides are TGTGCCAGCTCACTGAGGGAATCCTACAATGAGCAGTTCTTC.

The chain joins TRBV7-2 to TRBJ2-5, with TRBD1 identical over 9 bases. V was pared by 5 bases and J by 5 bases, with 12 bases of the junction left unmatched. The CDR3 spans 16 residues. CDR1 is SGHTA and CDR2 is FQGNSA in the germline V gene. Written as DNA, the CDR3 is TGTGCCAGCAGCCCCACAGGGGGCGTGGGTGGGGAGACCCAGTACTTC. This encodes CASSPTGGVGGETQYF.

This clone was seen a handful of times. V gene TRBV4-2 combines with J gene TRBJ1-1, with unresolved D. Germline V gene data show CDR1 as LGHNA and CDR2 as YNFKEQ. V lost 3 bases and J 3 bases, leaving 8 bases between the germline ends. The CDR3 consists of 13 residues. The chain's CDR3 is CASSQEVYTEAFF. Here the CDR3 DNA reads TGTGCCAGCAGCCAGGAGGTCTACACTGAAGCTTTCTTT.

J is TRBJ1-2 and V is TRBV7-9, with 9 nucleotides matching TRBD1. CDR3 length: 13 residues. Germline V CDR1 and CDR2: SEHNR, FQNEAQ (reference sequence). J was trimmed by 8 bases and V by 4 bases; bases with no gene match: 5. The CDR3 protein is CASSYTGGMGYTF. CDR3 in DNA: TGTGCCAGCAGCTATACAGGGGGCATGGGCTACACCTTC.

The V gene is TRBV5-4, the J gene TRBJ2-3, with 7 bases matching TRBD1. V lost 9 bases and J lost 5; bases outside the gene matches: 9. The CDR3 is made up of 13 amino acids. Germline CDR1 is SGHNT and CDR2 is YYREEE (reference sequence). The CDR3 is CAIGQERLDTQYF. Here the CDR3 DNA reads TGTGCCATCGGACAGGAAAGATTAGATACGCAGTATTTT.

The CDR3 sequence: CASSQGSSGNTIYF. CDR3 coding DNA: TGTGCCAGCAGCCAGGGGAGCTCTGGAAACACCATATATTTT. The chain combines TRBV11-2 with TRBJ1-3, with D possibly matching TRBD1 (6 bases). The CDR3 has 14 residues. CDR1 is SGHAT, CDR2 FQNNGV, per germline. V lost 5 bases to trimming and J lost 0 bases, with 8 bases between them.

This clone has a single count. The J gene is TRBJ2-5, the V gene TRBV4-1; 7 nucleotides line up with TRBD1. The end of the DNA fits TRBJ2-7 better, so the J call may be wrong. This CDR3 region has 17 residues. CDR1 and CDR2 from the germline V gene are MGHRA and YSYEKL. The CDR3: CASSQEGGQLYSYEQYF. CDR3 DNA sequence: TGCGCCAGCAGCCAAGAAGGGGGACAGTTGTACTCCTACGAGCAGTACTTC.

This rearrangement joins TRBV15 to TRBJ1-4, with 9 bases lining up with TRBD1. The CDR3 runs to 18 residues. Unmatched junction bases numbered 17, after V lost 5 bases and J lost 7 bases. The germline V gene has CDR1 LNHNV and CDR2 YYDKDF (reference sequence). The chain's CDR3 is CATSAPGQGVGSPEKLFF. The CDR3 nucleotides read TGTGCCACCAGCGCTCCGGGACAGGGAGTGGGTTCGCCTGAAAAACTGTTTTTT.

The chain joins TRBV6-5 to TRBJ1-5; unclear D gene. The CDR3 consists of 15 residues. Trimming shortened V by 2 bases and J by 5 bases, and 13 bases separated the two germline ends. The germline V gene has CDR1 MNHEY and CDR2 SVGAGI. The CDR3 loop is CASSYRQAGYQPQHF. The CDR3 region has the DNA TGTGCCAGCAGTTACCGCCAGGCGGGATATCAGCCCCAGCATTTT.

This clone was counted between two and nine times. The chain combines TRBV2 with TRBJ1-6, with D perhaps matching TRBD1 (6 bases). This CDR3 spans 13 amino acids. Deletions cut 3 bases from V and 8 bases from J, with 8 bases between. Germline V gives CDR1 SNHLY, CDR2 FYNNEI. The CDR3 region has the DNA TGTGCCAGCAGTGAGACAGGAGATTCACCCCTCCACTTT. It encodes CASSETGDSPLHF.

This clone was seen a single time. The V gene is TRBV19, the J gene TRBJ2-1; maybe TRBD2 (7 bases). Germline values: CDR1 LNHDA, CDR2 SQIVND (reference sequence). This CDR3 spans 16 amino acids. V lost 6 bases and J lost 5, with 20 bases in between. For the CDR3, the DNA is TGTGCCAGTAGCCTTACCGCGGGGGCCATTAACAATGAGCAGTTCTTC. Its protein is CASSLTAGAINNEQFF.

The chain carries TRBV4-1 and TRBJ2-3, with TRBD1 matching over 8 bases. The germline V gene encodes CDR1 MGHRA and CDR2 YSYEKL. With 2 bases clipped from V and 5 bases from J, the junction kept 6 bases outside the gene matches. There are 15 residues in the CDR3. CDR3 sequence reads: CASSQSGGLGDTQYF. The CDR3, as DNA: TGCGCCAGCAGCCAATCAGGGGGCCTGGGAGATACGCAGTATTTT.

This clone was detected a few times. The rearrangement joins TRBV27 to TRBJ2-7; TRBD2 agrees at 7 bases. The CDR3 spans 15 residues. CDR1 and CDR2 (germline): MNHEY, SMNVEV (reference sequence). V shed 5 bases, J shed 2 bases, and the junction held 9 bases outside the gene matches. The CDR3 sequence: CASSTSSGTTYEQYF. The CDR3 DNA follows: TGTGCCAGCAGTACCTCTAGCGGAACGACCTACGAGCAGTACTTC.

The chain links TRBV7-8 to TRBJ2-1, with 8 bases lining up with TRBD2. This CDR3 spans 15 amino acids. Germline lookup yields CDR1 SGHVS and CDR2 FQNEAQ. The trim removed 0 bases at V and 5 bases at J, leaving 3 bases unmatched. CDR3 bases: TGTGCCAGCAGCTTAGCTAGCGGGAATCACAATGAGCAGTTCTTC. This translates into CASSLASGNHNEQFF.